The sequence of this T cell receptor beta chain was determined in a study of blood T cell repertoires in COVID-19. At the level of the study: Donors in the United States, Italy and Spain gave samples during acute or convalescent COVID-19. Sample material is recorded as cDNA or gDNA derived from T cells, B-cell-depleted T cells, or PBMCs.

Per the study methods: Quantification of nucleated cells was approximated via reference gene primer amplification. Some clones are missing from TCRdb's copy, which holds only in-frame ones; the method was immunoSEQ multiplex PCR. V and J calls and clone size come straight from that table; D and trimming were deduced from the DNA. This table holds tens of thousands of clones, around 67% found once. V dropped 1 base and J dropped 2; count of bases not matched to a gene: 8. The CDR3 covers 16 residues. Germline assignment: CDR1 SGHAT and CDR2 FQDESV (reference sequence). This clone was seen only once. Patients at the Seattle site were enrolled during active infection and followed longitudinally.

The V and J genes are TRBV11-1 and TRBJ2-7, with TRBD1 matching 7 bases. Material for sequencing was peripheral blood. This TCR came from a man between 65 and 79 years old with COVID-19, enrolled during active disease. DNA for the CDR3: TGTGCCAGCAGCTTAGGCGCAGGGGGACCTACCTACGAGCAGTACTTC. Encoded protein: CASSLGAGGPTYEQYF.